The 29 T cell receptor beta chains reported below all come from one sample, sequenced in a study of molecular identifiers for immune sequencing clone quantification. TCRdb recomputed calls from the PCR reads with MiXCR, one row per CDR3 protein. The profile shows about 320,000 distinct CDR3 sequences, roughly 24% of them singletons. Sequenced sample: naive CD8+ T cells from blood, with Jurkat cell RNA spiked in. Subset described: FACS-sorted CD8+CD4-CCR7+CD45RA+ naive T cells. Every receptor here comes from a human donor in good health. Some libraries in this study had Jurkat cell RNA spiked in.

This clonotype was observed a handful of times. This chain uses TRBV5-1 with TRBJ2-3, with TRBD2 as a possible D gene (6 bases). Germline values: CDR1 SGHRS, CDR2 YFSETQ. V was cut by 3 bases and J by 1 base, with 12 bases left in between. The CDR3 spans 15 residues. The CDR3 DNA is TGCGCCAGCAGCTCCGTGGGGGGTGGCACAGATACGCAGTATTTT. This gives the protein CASSSVGGGTDTQYF.

This clonotype was counted a few times. The rearrangement links TRBV13 to TRBJ1-6; D not resolved. Deletions cut 0 bases from V and 9 bases from J, with 12 bases between. Germline V lookup: CDR1 PRHDT, CDR2 FYEKMQ (reference sequence). The CDR3 is 15 amino acids. For the CDR3, the DNA is TGTGCCAGCAGCTTAGGTGGCCCGCAGAGTTCACCCCTCCACTTT. It yields the protein CASSLGGPQSSPLHF.

This clonotype was seen ten or more times. The V and J genes are TRBV5-1 and TRBJ2-5; the match to TRBD1 covers 8 bases. CDR1 SGHRS and CDR2 YFSETQ come from the germline V gene. This CDR3 contains 16 residues. V shed 4 bases, J shed 5 bases, and the junction held 13 bases outside the gene matches. CDR3 nucleotides: TGCGCCAGCAGCGTGACAGGGGTCGATAGTGTGGAGACCCAGTACTTC. The encoded protein is CASSVTGVDSVETQYF.

The gene calls are TRBV12-3 or TRBV12-4 and TRBJ1-4; D gene unclear. With 4 bases removed from V and 7 bases from J, the gap between germline ends came to 13 bases. This CDR3 is 14 amino acids long. CDR3 nucleotide sequence: TGTGCCAGCAGTTGGGCCGGGCGCGCTGAAAAACTGTTTTTT. Its translation: CASSWAGRAEKLFF.

At least ten counts were recorded for this clonotype. This chain connects TRBV9 to TRBJ2-4, with D perhaps matching TRBD1 (5 bases). Between the trimmed V and J ends, which lost 0 bases and 5 bases, there was a span of 12 bases. The CDR3 is made up of 15 amino acids. Germline V gene sequence: CDR1 SGDLS, CDR2 YYNGEE. The CDR3 bases are TGTGCCAGCAGCGTAGCTACAGGCAACCAAAACATTCAGTACTTC. As protein: CASSVATGNQNIQYF. Complete variable domain (other parts from reference TRBV9 and TRBJ2-4): DSGVTQTPKHLITATGQRVTLRCSPRSGDLSVYWYQQSLDQGLQFLIQYYNGEERAKGNILERFSAQQFPDLHSELNLSSLELGDSALYFCASSVATGNQNIQYFGAGTRLSVL.

The genes are TRBV30 and TRBJ2-1; no definite D call. The germline gives CDR1 GTSNPN, CDR2 SVGIG (reference sequence). The CDR3 extends over 12 amino acids. Trimming left V 0 bases short and J 7 bases short, with 7 bases between. The CDR3, as DNA: TGTGCCTGGAGTGTACGCGGAAATGAGCAGTTCTTC. Protein product: CAWSVRGNEQFF.

The chain employs TRBV4-3 and TRBJ2-7; 8 bases fit TRBD1. The J segment lost 9 bases and the V segment lost 0 bases, leaving 4 bases of the junction unmatched. Per germline, CDR1 LGHNA and CDR2 YSLEER. This CDR3 has 13 amino acids. Written as DNA, the CDR3 is TGCGCCAGCAGCCAAGAGACAGGGGCCGCGCAGTACTTC. This encodes CASSQETGAAQYF.

As for this clonotype: A much larger clonotype is one base distant, so this may be a read error. No conserved phenylalanine or tryptophan is present at the end of the CDR3, so a read error is the likely explanation. The CDR3 protein is CSAPGQGPPRSPLHI. The CDR3 DNA reads TGCAGTGCTCCAGGCCAGGGGCCTCCTCGCTCACCCCTCCACATT. The chain has TRBV20-1 and TRBJ1-6, with D perhaps TRBD1 (6 bases). Germline-derived CDR1 and CDR2 are DFQATT and SNEGSKA (reference sequence). The CDR3 runs to 15 residues. V gave up 5 bases and J gave up 10 bases, with 21 bases separating them.

Ten or more counts support this clonotype. The rearrangement links TRBV6-2 or TRBV6-3 to TRBJ1-1, with unresolved D. The germline gives CDR1 MNHEY, CDR2 SVGEGT. V was trimmed by 3 bases and J by 1 base, leaving 6 bases between them. The CDR3 loop spans 13 amino acids. The CDR3 DNA reads as TGTGCCAGCAGTTATTCGGCGAACACTGAAGCTTTCTTT. This sequence encodes CASSYSANTEAFF.

This clonotype was detected ten times or more. The V and J genes are TRBV7-9 and TRBJ2-2; D is undetermined. Trimming shortened V by 11 bases and J by 1 base, and 5 bases separated the two germline ends. The CDR3 consists of 11 residues. Germline V gene sequence: CDR1 SEHNR, CDR2 FQNEAQ (reference sequence). CDR3 coding DNA: TGTGCCGCAGGGAACACCGGGGAGCTGTTTTTT. Translated, it gives CAAGNTGELFF.

This clonotype was picked up many times. The chain employs TRBV20-1 and TRBJ2-7; TRBD2 matches 11 bases. V shed 5 bases, J shed 4 bases, and the junction held 4 bases outside the gene matches. The germline V gene has CDR1 DFQATT and CDR2 SNEGSKA (reference sequence). CDR3 length: 13 residues. The chain's CDR3 is CSALSGRAYEQYF. CDR3 DNA sequence: TGCAGTGCTCTTAGCGGGAGGGCTTACGAGCAGTACTTC.

A remark on this clonotype: A much larger clone is a single base away; this may be a read error. This chain joins TRBV20-1 and TRBJ2-7; D unclear. In germline, CDR1 is DFQATT, CDR2 SNEGSKA (reference sequence). The CDR3 spans 13 residues. The CDR3 sequence: CGASLGLPYEQYF. DNA of the CDR3: TGCGGTGCTAGTTTGGGGTTACCCTACGAGCAGTACTTC.

This clonotype showed up many times. The CDR3 region has the DNA TGCGCCAGCAGCTTGGAGGGGTCAGAATTAGCCAAAAACATTCAGTACTTC. Its protein product is CASSLEGSELAKNIQYF. The chain is built from TRBV5-1 and TRBJ2-4; a possible D gene is TRBD1 (5 bases). The V gene's germline CDR1 is SGHRS and CDR2 YFSETQ. The CDR3 sequence is 17 residues long. The V end was cut by 0 bases, the J end by 0 bases, with 13 bases between.

In its sample, this clonotype was seen many times. The J gene is TRBJ2-3, the V gene TRBV7-9; 12 positions agree with TRBD2. This CDR3 has 18 amino acids. V was pared by 5 bases and J by 2 bases, with 11 bases of the junction left unmatched. Per germline, CDR1 SEHNR and CDR2 FQNEAQ (reference sequence). CDR3 sequence reads: CASSLLVRTSGDTDTQYF. In nucleotides, the CDR3 is TGTGCCAGCAGCCTTCTCGTTCGGACTAGCGGGGACACAGATACGCAGTATTTT. The whole variable domain, filled in from reference TRBV7-9 and TRBJ2-3, reads DTGVSQNPRHKITKRGQNVTFRCDPISEHNRLYWYRQTLGQGPEFLTYFQNEAQLEKSRLLSDRFSAERPKGSFSTLEIQRTEQGDSAMYLCASSLLVRTSGDTDTQYFGPGTRLTVL.

This clonotype was counted at least ten times. The V gene is TRBV29-1, the J gene TRBJ1-1; possible D gene TRBD1, 5 bases. This CDR3 is 17 amino acids long. The germline CDR1 and CDR2 sequences are SQVTM and ANQGSEA. V was trimmed by 3 bases and J by 5 bases, leaving 25 bases between them. The CDR3 here is CSVDSPTRRGGTTEAFF. The CDR3 DNA reads as TGCAGCGTTGATTCCCCGACCAGGAGGGGTGGTACGACTGAAGCTTTCTTT.

Comment on this clonotype: A much larger clone differs by one base, so this may be a read error. J is TRBJ2-5 and V is TRBV12-3 or TRBV12-4; D may match TRBD1 or TRBD2 (5 bases each). This CDR3 spans 17 amino acids. V lost 6 bases and J lost 3, with 23 bases in between. The chain's CDR3 is CASSLSLTDGAEETQYF. CDR3 nucleotides: TGTGCCAGCAGCTTGTCCTTGACCGACGGGGCAGAAGAGACCCAGTACTTC.

About this clonotype: The junction does not match germline at one end; this may be a read error. The V and J genes are TRBV3-1 and TRBJ2-5, with D perhaps TRBD1 or TRBD2 (5 bases each). Germline values: CDR1 LGHDT, CDR2 YNNKEL (reference sequence). CDR3 size: 14 residues. CDR3 in amino acids: CASSQEGTKETKYF. The CDR3 DNA sequence: TGTGCCAGCAGCCAAGAGGGGACCAAAGAGACCAAGTACTTC.

With regard to this clonotype: This sequence may be a read error, since a much larger clone differs from it by one base. The CDR3 does not close with the conserved phenylalanine or tryptophan, likely indicating a read error. V gene TRBV2 combines with J gene TRBJ1-1; D is uncertain. Germline V gene data show CDR1 as SNHLY and CDR2 as FYNNEI. V lost 1 base and J 5 bases, leaving 14 bases between the germline ends. The CDR3 consists of 15 residues. CDR3 region: CASSEGGTRRTEAFS. CDR3 bases: TGTGCCAGCAGTGAAGGGGGTACCCGGAGGACTGAAGCTTTCTCT.

The CDR3 sequence is CASSPRQGGSPLHF. CDR3 DNA: TGTGCCAGCAGTCCCCGGCAGGGTGGATCACCCCTCCACTTT. This sequence joins TRBV12-3 or TRBV12-4 and TRBJ1-6; a weak D match, TRBD1 (5 bases). The germline V and J ends were trimmed by 5 bases and 10 bases, with 15 bases remaining between them. The CDR3 length is 14 residues.

This clonotype turned up a few times. The chain combines TRBV7-6 with TRBJ2-5; 7 nucleotides match TRBD2. With V trimmed by 5 bases and J by 4 bases, 19 bases remained unmatched. This CDR3 has 18 amino acids. The germline CDR1 and CDR2 sequences are SGHVS and FNYEAQ. The CDR3 DNA reads TGTGCCAGCAGCGCCCCCGCCACGACTAGCCCGAGAGGAGAGACCCAGTACTTC. Its translation: CASSAPATTSPRGETQYF. Supplemented by reference TRBV7-6 and TRBJ2-5, the full variable domain reads GAGVSQSPRYKVTKRGQDVALRCDPISGHVSLYWYRQALGQGPEFLTYFNYEAQQDKSGLPNDRFSAERPEGSISTLTIQRTEQRDSAMYRCASSAPATTSPRGETQYFGPGTRLLVL.

Of note for this clonotype: The conserved phenylalanine or tryptophan is not found at the CDR3 terminus, so this likely reflects a read error. The limits of the CDR3 on the DNA are not certain, so only TCRdb's listed CDR3 is given. This chain links TRBV2 with TRBJ1-1. CDR1 and CDR2 (germline): SNHLY, FYNNEI. The CDR3 spans 11 amino acids, including both terminal residues. Here the CDR3 reads CASSEGQRAIL.

The table lists this clonotype with many counts. DNA of the CDR3: TGTGCCAGCTACGGGACTGAGGACAGGGGGCGAGTTGAAGCTTTCTTT. Amino acid sequence: CASYGTEDRGRVEAFF. The chain uses TRBV6-5 and TRBJ1-1; 11 bases align to TRBD1. Germline loops: CDR1 MNHEY, CDR2 SVGAGI. The CDR3 runs to 16 residues. The J segment lost 7 bases and the V segment lost 8 bases, leaving 15 bases of the junction unmatched.

On this clonotype itself: With a much larger clone just one base away, this may be a read error. The chain combines TRBV5-5 with TRBJ1-4, with 9 bases aligning to TRBD1. The germline V gene encodes CDR1 SGHKS and CDR2 YYEKEE (reference sequence). This CDR3 comprises 14 residues. Trimming at V came to 4 bases and at J to 10 bases, leaving 8 bases not matched to a gene. For the CDR3, the DNA is TGTGCCAGCAGCCTCGGGACAGGGTCCGGAAAACTGTTTTTT. It yields the protein CASSLGTGSGKLFF.

This clonotype occurred many times. The chain has TRBV29-1 and TRBJ2-7, with 7 bases lining up with TRBD2. Trimming removed 4 bases from V and 2 bases from J; junction bases left unmatched: 8. The CDR3 is 14 residues long. Germline V gives CDR1 SQVTM, CDR2 ANQGSEA. The CDR3 DNA sequence: TGCAGCGTTGCGGTGAGCGGGGTTACCTACGAGCAGTACTTC. Residues: CSVAVSGVTYEQYF.

This clonotype was observed at least ten times. J is TRBJ2-7 and V is TRBV28; 7 nucleotides match TRBD2. Germline-derived CDR1 and CDR2 are MDHEN and SYDVKM. This CDR3 spans 11 amino acids. V dropped 9 bases and J dropped 3; count of bases not matched to a gene: 2. CDR3 sequence (DNA): TGTGCCAGTACTAGCGACTACGAGCAGTACTTC. It codes for CASTSDYEQYF.

This clonotype was recorded at least ten times. This chain connects TRBV7-2 to TRBJ2-1; TRBD2 aligns across 13 bases. The CDR3 is 16 residues long. Germline-derived CDR1 and CDR2 are SGHTA and FQGNSA. V trimming: 5 bases; J trimming: 7 bases; junction bases outside the gene matches: 8. This CDR3 reads CASSLWTSGGWNEQFF. CDR3 DNA sequence: TGTGCCAGCAGCCTCTGGACTAGCGGGGGTTGGAATGAGCAGTTCTTC.

This chain uses TRBV5-3 with TRBJ2-7; the D call may be TRBD1 or TRBD2 (5 bases each). TRBV5-3 is classed as an ORF, of uncertain function. This CDR3 is built from 14 residues. V was clipped by 8 bases and J by 6 bases, with 21 bases between them. The CDR3 here is CASGTGTALAEQYF. The CDR3 region has the DNA TGTGCCAGCGGAACCGGGACGGCACTTGCCGAGCAGTACTTC.

This clonotype was seen ten or more times. This chain links TRBV29-1 with TRBJ2-1, with a possible D match to TRBD2 (6 bases). The CDR3 totals 14 residues. Looked up from germline, CDR1 is SQVTM and CDR2 is ANQGSEA. Between the trimmed V and J ends, which lost 2 bases and 0 bases, there was a span of 8 bases. The CDR3 loop is CSVESTSSYNEQFF. The CDR3 bases are TGCAGCGTTGAATCGACTAGCTCCTACAATGAGCAGTTCTTC.

This clonotype came up a few times. The chain joins TRBV7-2 to TRBJ2-4; TRBD2 matches 7 bases. Trimming removed 5 bases from V and 0 bases from J; junction bases left unmatched: 13. This CDR3 is built from 18 residues. CDR1 and CDR2 from the germline V gene are SGHTA and FQGNSA. CDR3 region: CASSQEILATIAKNIQYF. CDR3 in DNA: TGTGCCAGCAGCCAAGAAATACTAGCGACCATAGCCAAAAACATTCAGTACTTC.